This T cell receptor beta chain emerged from a study of neurological immune-mediated disorders. General study results and limits: CDR3 amino acid sequences found in expanded clones were never shared across subjects, suggesting private repertoires in all groups. HTLV-1-associated myelopathy displayed the greatest TCR clonal expansion, and multiple sclerosis exhibited the smallest, lower than that of healthy controls.

Every sequencing run produced over 190 million TCR-beta sequences that came from 15-18 subjects. TCRdb re-called the 5' RACE reads through MiXCR, storing one row per CDR3 protein. The sample has about 80,000 distinct CDR3 sequences, under 10% seen once. CDR3 length: 14 amino acids. The germline V gene has CDR1 SGHRS and CDR2 YFSETQ. V lost 4 bases and J lost 7, with 14 bases in between. In this sample, this clonotype turned up many times. The antigen is undetermined. The chain has TRBV5-1 and TRBJ2-2; possible D gene TRBD2, 6 bases. The sequencing sample was made of PBMCs. This clonotype was obtained from a man aged 45-65 years in good health. CDR3 in amino acids: CASSPEGWSGELFF. Written as DNA, the CDR3 is TGCGCCAGCAGCCCGGAGGGGTGGAGCGGGGAGCTGTTTTTT.